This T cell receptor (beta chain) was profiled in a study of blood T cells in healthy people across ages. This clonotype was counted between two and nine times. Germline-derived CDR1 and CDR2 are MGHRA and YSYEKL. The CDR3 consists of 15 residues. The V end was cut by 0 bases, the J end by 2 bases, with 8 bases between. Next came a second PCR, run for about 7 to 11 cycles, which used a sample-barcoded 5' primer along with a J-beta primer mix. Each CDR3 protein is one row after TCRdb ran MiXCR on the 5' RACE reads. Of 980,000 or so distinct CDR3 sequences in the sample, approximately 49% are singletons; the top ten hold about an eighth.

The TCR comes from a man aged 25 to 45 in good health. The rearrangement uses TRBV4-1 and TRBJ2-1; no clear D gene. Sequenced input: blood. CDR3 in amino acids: CASSQERAAYNEQFF. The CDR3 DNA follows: TGCGCCAGCAGCCAAGAAAGGGCAGCCTACAATGAGCAGTTCTTC.